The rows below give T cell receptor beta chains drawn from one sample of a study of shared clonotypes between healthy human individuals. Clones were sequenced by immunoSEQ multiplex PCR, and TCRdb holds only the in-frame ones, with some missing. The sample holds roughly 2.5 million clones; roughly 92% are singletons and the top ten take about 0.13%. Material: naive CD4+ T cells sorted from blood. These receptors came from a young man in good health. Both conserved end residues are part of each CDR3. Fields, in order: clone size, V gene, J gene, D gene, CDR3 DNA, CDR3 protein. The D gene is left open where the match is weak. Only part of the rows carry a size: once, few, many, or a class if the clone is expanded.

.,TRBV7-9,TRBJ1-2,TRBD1,TGTGCCAGCAGCTTTGGAGCGACAGGGAACTATGGCTACACCTTC,CASSFGATGNYGYTF
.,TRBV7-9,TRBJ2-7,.,TGTGCCAGCAGCCGTATGGGACCCTACGAGCAGTACTTC,CASSRMGPYEQYF
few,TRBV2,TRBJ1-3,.,TGTGCCAGCAGTGAAGGAAACACCATATATTTT,CASSEGNTIYF
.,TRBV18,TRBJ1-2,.,TGTGCCAGCTCACCACCGAATGGGGGGGCGCCCGGCTACACCTTC,CASSPPNGGAPGYTF
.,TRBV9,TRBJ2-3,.,TGTGCCAGCAGCGTTATTAGCACAGATACGCAGTATTTT,CASSVISTDTQYF
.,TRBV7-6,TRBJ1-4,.,TGTGCCAGCAGCTTAGGACAGGCCGGATGGGGTGAAAAACTGTTTTTT,CASSLGQAGWGEKLFF
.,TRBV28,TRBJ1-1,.,TGTGCCAGCAGTTTGACAGCAATGAACACTGAAGCTTTCTTT,CASSLTAMNTEAFF
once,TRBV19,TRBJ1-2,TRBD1,TGTGCCAGTTCCCGGGACAGGGCGGACTATGGCTACACCTTC,CASSRDRADYGYTF
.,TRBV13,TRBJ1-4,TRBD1,TGTGCCAGCAGCCTAAACAGGGGAATCGGGGAAAAACTGTTTTTT,CASSLNRGIGEKLFF
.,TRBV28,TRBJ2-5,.,TGTGCTAAACAGTCCGGGACAAATAACCAAGAGACCCAGTACTTC,CAKQSGTNNQETQYF
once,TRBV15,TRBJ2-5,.,TGTGCCACCAGCAGAGATCCGGGGGGCCGGGAGACCCAGTACTTC,CATSRDPGGRETQYF
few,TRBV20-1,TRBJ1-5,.,TGCAGTGCTAGGGGGGATCAGCCCCAGCATTTT,CSARGDQPQHF
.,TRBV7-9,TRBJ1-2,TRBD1,TGTGCCACCTCTCGACAGGGTTCCTATGGCTACACCTTC,CATSRQGSYGYTF
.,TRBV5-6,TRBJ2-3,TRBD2,TGTGCCAGCAGCTGGCGGGGACTAGCAATGGATACGCAGTATTTT,CASSWRGLAMDTQYF
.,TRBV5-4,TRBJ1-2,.,TGTGCCAGCAGCTTGGTAGGGGCTCCGGGCTACACCTTC,CASSLVGAPGYTF
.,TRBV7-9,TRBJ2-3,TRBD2,TGTGCCAGCAGCTTAAGCACTAGCGACCCCACAGATACGCAGTATTTT,CASSLSTSDPTDTQYF
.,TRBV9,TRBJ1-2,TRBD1,TGTGCCAGCAGCGTTGTAGGACAGGGAGATGGCTACACCTTC,CASSVVGQGDGYTF
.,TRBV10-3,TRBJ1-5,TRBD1,TGTGCCATCTCTAGGACAGGGCAAGATCAGCCCCAGCATTTT,CAISRTGQDQPQHF
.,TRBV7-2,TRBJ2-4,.,TGTGCCAGCAGCTTGCGTCCGTGGGGGGCCAAAAACATTCAGTACTTC,CASSLRPWGAKNIQYF
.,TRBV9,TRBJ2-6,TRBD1,TGTGCCAGCAGCGTTCCGGGACAGGGGGCCCTTATCTCTGGGGCCAACGTCCTGACTTTC,CASSVPGQGALISGANVLTF
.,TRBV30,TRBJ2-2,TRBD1,TGTGCCGGGGGGACAGGGGATAACACCGGGGAGCTGTTTTTT,CAGGTGDNTGELFF
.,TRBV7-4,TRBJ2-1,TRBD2,TGTGCCAGCAGCCGATTGACTAGCGGGAGTTACAATGAGCAGTTCTTC,CASSRLTSGSYNEQFF
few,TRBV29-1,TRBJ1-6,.,TGCAGCGTTGGTACAGGGTCGGATAATTCACCCCTCCACTTT,CSVGTGSDNSPLHF
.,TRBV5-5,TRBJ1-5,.,TGTGCCAGCAGCTTGGAACCTGAGGGACAGCCCCAGCATTTT,CASSLEPEGQPQHF
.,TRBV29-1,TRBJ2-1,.,TGCAGCGTTCGGGCGACGGAAGGGAATGAGCAGTTCTTC,CSVRATEGNEQFF
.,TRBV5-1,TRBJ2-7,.,TGCGCCAGCAGCTTGGATGGGGGCGCCCCCTACGAGCAGTACTTC,CASSLDGGAPYEQYF
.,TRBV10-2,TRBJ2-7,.,TGCGCCAGCAGTGACCCGCAGGGAGCCTACGAGCAGTACTTC,CASSDPQGAYEQYF
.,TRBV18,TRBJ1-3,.,TGTGCCAGCTCACTGGACAACAACTCTGGAAACACCATATATTTT,CASSLDNNSGNTIYF
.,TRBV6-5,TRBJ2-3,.,TGTGCCAGCAGTTTCACCGGTACCCCGTATTTT,CASSFTGTPYF
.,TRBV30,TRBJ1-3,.,TGTGCCTGGAGTAAGGGCGGGAACTCGGGAAACACCATATATTTT,CAWSKGGNSGNTIYF
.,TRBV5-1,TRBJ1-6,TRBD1,TGCGCCAGCAGCTTGTACTTGCAGGGGGGTTCACCCCTCCACTTT,CASSLYLQGGSPLHF
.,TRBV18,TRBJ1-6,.,TGTGCCAGCTCACCGGAGGCTAATTCACCCCTCCACTTT,CASSPEANSPLHF
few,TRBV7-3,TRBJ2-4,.,TGTGCCAGCAGCTTAGCCCCAGGGAACATTCAGTACTTC,CASSLAPGNIQYF
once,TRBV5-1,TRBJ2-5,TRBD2,TGCGCCAGCAGGTCCTCGACTGGCGGGAGACAAGAGACCCAGTACTTC,CASRSSTGGRQETQYF
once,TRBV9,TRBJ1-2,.,TGTGCCAGCAGCGTAGACTTAGGGCCCATCTATGGCTACACCTTC,CASSVDLGPIYGYTF
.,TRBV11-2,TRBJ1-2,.,TGTGCCGCAAGGTGGAGCAGACCATCTAACTATGGCTACACCTTC,CAARWSRPSNYGYTF
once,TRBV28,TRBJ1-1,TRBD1,TGTGCCAGCAGTTCGATCTTCAGGGGGTGGGAGAACACTGAAGCTTTCTTT,CASSSIFRGWENTEAFF
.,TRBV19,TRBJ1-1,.,TGTGCCAGTACCATTGAGGTTGGAACTGAAGCTTTCTTT,CASTIEVGTEAFF
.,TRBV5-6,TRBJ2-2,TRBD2,TGTGCCTCTCGGGAGGAGGGTAGGGGGGAGCTGTTTTTT,CASREEGRGELFF
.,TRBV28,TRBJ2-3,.,TGTGCCAGCATAGGGTTAACTAGCACAGATACGCAGTATTTT,CASIGLTSTDTQYF
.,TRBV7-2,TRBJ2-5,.,TGTGCCAGCAGCTTAGTAGTGGGGGCTATTGAAGAGACCCAGTACTTC,CASSLVVGAIEETQYF
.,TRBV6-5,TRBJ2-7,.,TGTGCCAGCAGCTCTAGAGGTGGGGGACCCTACGAGCAGTACTTC,CASSSRGGGPYEQYF
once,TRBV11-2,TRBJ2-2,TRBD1,TGTGCCAGCAGCTTAGGACAGGGGCGTGCCGGGGAGCTGTTTTTT,CASSLGQGRAGELFF
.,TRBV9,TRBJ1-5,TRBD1,TGTGCCAGCAGCGCGGGACAGGGAGCCCAGCCCCAGCATTTT,CASSAGQGAQPQHF
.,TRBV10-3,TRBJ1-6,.,TGTGCCATCAGTGAGTCGTCGGGGACTATAGGAGGTTCACCCCTCCACTTT,CAISESSGTIGGSPLHF
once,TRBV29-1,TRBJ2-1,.,TGCAGCACGGGAAACAATGAGCAGTTCTTC,CSTGNNEQFF
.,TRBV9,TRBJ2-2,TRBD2,TGTGCCAGCAGCCCGGGGGGAGTCAACACCGGGGAGCTGTTTTTT,CASSPGGVNTGELFF
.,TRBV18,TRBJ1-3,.,TGTGCCAGCTCACCACTTACCAGGAACTCTGGAAACACCATATATTTT,CASSPLTRNSGNTIYF
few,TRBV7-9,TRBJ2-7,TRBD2,TGTGCCAGCAGCCCTTCTGGGGGGGACGGCTTC,CASSPSGGDGF
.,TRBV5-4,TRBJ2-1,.,TGTGCCAGCAGCTCCCCCGGACGAAATGAGCAGTTCTTC,CASSSPGRNEQFF
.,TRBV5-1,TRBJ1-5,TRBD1,TGCGCCAGCAGCTTAGGGGACAGCCTGAACAATCAGCCCCAGCATTTT,CASSLGDSLNNQPQHF
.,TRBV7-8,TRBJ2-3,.,TGTGCCAGCACCACGAGGACTCGCGCAGATACGCAGTATTTT,CASTTRTRADTQYF
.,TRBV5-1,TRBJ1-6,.,TGCGCCAGCAGCTTGAGGTCAGGGAATTCACCCCTCCACTTT,CASSLRSGNSPLHF
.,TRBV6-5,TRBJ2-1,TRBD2,TGTGCCAGCCGGCTAGCGGTCCGGGCTGAGCAGTTCTTC,CASRLAVRAEQFF